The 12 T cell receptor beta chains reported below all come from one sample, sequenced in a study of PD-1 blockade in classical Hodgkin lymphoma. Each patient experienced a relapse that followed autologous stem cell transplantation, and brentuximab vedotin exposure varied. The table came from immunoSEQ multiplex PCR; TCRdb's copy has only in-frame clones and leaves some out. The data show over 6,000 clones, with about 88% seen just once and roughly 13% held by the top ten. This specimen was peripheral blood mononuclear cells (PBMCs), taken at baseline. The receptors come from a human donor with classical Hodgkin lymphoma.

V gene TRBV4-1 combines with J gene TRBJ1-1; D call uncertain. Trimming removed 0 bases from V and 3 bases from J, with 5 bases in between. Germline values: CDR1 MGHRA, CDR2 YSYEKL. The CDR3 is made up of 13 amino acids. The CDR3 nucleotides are TGCGCCAGCAGCCAAGAGAGGGACACTGAAGCTTTCTTT. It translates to CASSQERDTEAFF.

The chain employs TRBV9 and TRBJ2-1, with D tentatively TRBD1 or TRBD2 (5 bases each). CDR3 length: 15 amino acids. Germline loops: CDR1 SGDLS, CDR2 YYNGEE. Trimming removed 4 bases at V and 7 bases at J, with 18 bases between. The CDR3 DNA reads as TGTGCCAGCAGCTCCCGGGGCGAGATAAGTAATGAGCAGTTCTTC. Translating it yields CASSSRGEISNEQFF.

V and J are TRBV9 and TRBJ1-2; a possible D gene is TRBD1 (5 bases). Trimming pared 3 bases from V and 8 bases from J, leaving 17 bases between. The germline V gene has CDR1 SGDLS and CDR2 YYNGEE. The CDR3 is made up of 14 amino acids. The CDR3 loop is CASSADGTPGGYTF. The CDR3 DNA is TGTGCCAGCAGCGCGGACGGGACCCCGGGGGGCTACACCTTC.

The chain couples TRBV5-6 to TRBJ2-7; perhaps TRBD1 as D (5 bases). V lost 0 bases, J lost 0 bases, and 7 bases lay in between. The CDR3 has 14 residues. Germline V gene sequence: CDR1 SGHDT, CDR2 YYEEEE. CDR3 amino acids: CASSLDRRSYEQYF. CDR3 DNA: TGTGCCAGCAGCTTGGACAGGCGCTCCTACGAGCAGTACTTC.

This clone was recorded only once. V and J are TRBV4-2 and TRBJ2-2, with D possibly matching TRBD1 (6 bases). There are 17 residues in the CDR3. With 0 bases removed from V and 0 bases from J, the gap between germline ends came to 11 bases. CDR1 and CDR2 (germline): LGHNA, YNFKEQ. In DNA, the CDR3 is TGTGCCAGCAGCCAAGATGTCGAGGGGGCGAACACCGGGGAGCTGTTTTTT. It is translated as CASSQDVEGANTGELFF.

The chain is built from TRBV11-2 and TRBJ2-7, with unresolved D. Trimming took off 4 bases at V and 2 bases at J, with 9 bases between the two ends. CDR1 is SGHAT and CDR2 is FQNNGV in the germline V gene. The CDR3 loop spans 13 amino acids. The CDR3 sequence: CASSSYRPYEQYF. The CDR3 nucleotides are TGTGCCAGCAGCTCCTACCGGCCCTACGAGCAGTACTTC.

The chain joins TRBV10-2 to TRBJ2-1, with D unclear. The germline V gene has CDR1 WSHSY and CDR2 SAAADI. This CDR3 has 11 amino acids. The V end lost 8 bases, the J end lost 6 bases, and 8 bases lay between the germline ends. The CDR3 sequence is CASQTGNEQFF. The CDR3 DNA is TGCGCCAGCCAGACCGGCAATGAGCAGTTCTTC.

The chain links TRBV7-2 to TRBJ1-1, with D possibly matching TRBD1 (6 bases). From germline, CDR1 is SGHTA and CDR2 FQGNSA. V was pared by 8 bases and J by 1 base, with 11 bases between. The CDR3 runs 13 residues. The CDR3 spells CASQGPGNTEAFF. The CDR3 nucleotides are TGTGCCAGCCAGGGGCCAGGGAACACTGAAGCTTTCTTT.

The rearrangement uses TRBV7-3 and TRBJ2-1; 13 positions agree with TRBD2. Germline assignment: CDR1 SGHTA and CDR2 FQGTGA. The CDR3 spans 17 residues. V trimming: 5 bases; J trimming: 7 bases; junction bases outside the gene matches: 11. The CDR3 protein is CASSPNPGLAGLNEQFF. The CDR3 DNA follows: TGTGCCAGCAGCCCTAACCCGGGACTAGCGGGATTAAATGAGCAGTTCTTC.

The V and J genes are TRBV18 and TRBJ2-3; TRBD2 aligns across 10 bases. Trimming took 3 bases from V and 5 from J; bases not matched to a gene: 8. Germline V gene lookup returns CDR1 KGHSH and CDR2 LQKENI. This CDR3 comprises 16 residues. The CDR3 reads CASSPGTSANLDTQYF. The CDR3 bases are TGTGCCAGCTCACCGGGGACTAGCGCCAACCTAGATACGCAGTATTTT.

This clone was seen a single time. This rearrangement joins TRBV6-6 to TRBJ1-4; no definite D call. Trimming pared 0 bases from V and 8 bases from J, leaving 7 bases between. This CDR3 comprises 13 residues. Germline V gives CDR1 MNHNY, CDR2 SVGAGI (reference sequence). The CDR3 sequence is CASSYSRGEKLFF. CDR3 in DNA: TGTGCCAGCAGTTACTCGAGAGGGGAAAAACTGTTTTTT.

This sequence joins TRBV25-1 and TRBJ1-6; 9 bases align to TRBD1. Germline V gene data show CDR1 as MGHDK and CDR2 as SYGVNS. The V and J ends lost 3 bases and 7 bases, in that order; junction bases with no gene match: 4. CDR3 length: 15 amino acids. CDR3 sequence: CASSDPGTGNSPLHF. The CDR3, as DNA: TGTGCCAGCAGTGACCCCGGGACAGGGAATTCACCCCTCCACTTT.